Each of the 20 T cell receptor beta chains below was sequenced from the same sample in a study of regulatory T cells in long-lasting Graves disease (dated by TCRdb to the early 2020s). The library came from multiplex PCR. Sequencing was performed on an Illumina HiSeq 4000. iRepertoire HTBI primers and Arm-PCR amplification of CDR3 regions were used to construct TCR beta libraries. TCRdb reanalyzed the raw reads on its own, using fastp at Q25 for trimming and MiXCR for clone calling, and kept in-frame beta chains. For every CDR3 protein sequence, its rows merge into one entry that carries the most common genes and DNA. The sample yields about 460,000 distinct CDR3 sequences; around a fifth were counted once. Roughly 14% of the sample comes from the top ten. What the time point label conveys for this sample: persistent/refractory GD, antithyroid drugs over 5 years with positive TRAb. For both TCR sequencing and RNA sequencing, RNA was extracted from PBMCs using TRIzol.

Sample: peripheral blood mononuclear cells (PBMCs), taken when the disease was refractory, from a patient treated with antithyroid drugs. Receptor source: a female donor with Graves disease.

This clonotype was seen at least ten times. The CDR3 sequence: CASSTWTRAGYTF. Here the CDR3 DNA reads TGTGCCAGCAGCACTTGGACCCGGGCTGGCTACACCTTC. This chain links TRBV11-3 with TRBJ1-2; no firm D call. The germline V gene encodes CDR1 SGHNT and CDR2 YENEEA. V was trimmed by 5 bases and J by 7 bases, leaving 14 bases between them. The CDR3 totals 13 residues. Using reference TRBV11-3 and TRBJ1-2 for the parts outside the CDR3, the full variable domain is EAGVVQSPRYKIIEKKQPVAFWCNPISGHNTLYWYLQNLGQGPELLIRYENEEAVDDSQLPKDRFSAERLKGVDSTLKIQPAELGDSAVYLCASSTWTRAGYTFGSGTRLTVV.

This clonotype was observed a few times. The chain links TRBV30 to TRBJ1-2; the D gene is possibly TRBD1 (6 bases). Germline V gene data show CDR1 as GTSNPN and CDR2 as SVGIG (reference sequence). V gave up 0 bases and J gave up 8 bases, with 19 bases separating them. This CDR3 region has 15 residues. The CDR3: CAWSVRDFTQGGYTF. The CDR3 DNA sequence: TGTGCCTGGAGTGTACGGGACTTCACTCAGGGGGGCTACACCTTC. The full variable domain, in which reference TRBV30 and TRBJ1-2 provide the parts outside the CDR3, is SQTIHQWPATLVQPVGSPLSLECTVEGTSNPNLYWYRQAAGRGLQLLFYSVGIGQISSEVPQNLSASRPQDRQFILSSKKLLLSDSGFYLCAWSVRDFTQGGYTFGSGTRLTVV.

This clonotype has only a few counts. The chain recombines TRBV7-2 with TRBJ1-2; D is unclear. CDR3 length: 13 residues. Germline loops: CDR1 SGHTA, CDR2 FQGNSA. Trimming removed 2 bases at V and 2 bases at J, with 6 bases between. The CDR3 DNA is TGTGCCAGCAGCTTAATCGGGAACTATGGCTACACCTTC. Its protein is CASSLIGNYGYTF.

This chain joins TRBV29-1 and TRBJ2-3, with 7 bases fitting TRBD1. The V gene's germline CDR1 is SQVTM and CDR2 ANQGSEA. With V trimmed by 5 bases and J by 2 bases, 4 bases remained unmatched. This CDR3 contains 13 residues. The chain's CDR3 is CSVRRGNTDTQYF. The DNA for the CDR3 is TGCAGCGTTCGCAGGGGGAACACAGATACGCAGTATTTT.

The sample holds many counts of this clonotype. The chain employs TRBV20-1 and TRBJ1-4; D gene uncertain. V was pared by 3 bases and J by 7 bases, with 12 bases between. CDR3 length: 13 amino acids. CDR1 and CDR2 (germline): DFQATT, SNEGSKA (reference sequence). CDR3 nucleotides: TGCAGTGCTAGGGAAACGTATAGTGAAAAACTGTTTTTT. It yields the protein CSARETYSEKLFF.

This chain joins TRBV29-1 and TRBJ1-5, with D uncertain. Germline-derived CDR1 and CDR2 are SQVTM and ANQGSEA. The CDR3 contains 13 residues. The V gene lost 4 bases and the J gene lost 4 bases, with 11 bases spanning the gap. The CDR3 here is CSVVITENQPQHF. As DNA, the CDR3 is TGCAGCGTTGTTATAACGGAAAATCAGCCCCAGCATTTT.

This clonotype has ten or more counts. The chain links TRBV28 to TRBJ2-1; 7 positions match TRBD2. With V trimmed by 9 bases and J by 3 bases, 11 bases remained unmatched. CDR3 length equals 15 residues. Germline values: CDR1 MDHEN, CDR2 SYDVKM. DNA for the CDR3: TGTGCCAGTGAGCGGGGTGCCACACACTACAATGAGCAGTTCTTC. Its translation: CASERGATHYNEQFF.

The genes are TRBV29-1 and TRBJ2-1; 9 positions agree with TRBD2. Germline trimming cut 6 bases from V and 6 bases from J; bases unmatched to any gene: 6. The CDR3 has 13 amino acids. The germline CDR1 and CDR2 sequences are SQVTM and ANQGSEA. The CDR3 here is CSVIAGEGNEQFF. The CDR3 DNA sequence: TGCAGCGTCATAGCGGGAGAAGGCAATGAGCAGTTCTTC.

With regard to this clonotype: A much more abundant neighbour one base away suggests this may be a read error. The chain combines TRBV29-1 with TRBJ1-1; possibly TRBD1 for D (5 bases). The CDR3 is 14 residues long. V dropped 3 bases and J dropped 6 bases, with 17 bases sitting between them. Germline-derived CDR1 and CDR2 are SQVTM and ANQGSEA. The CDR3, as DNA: TGCAGCGTTGACAAAGGGTCGGGGGGGGCTGAAGCTTTCTTT. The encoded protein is CSVDKGSGGAEAFF.

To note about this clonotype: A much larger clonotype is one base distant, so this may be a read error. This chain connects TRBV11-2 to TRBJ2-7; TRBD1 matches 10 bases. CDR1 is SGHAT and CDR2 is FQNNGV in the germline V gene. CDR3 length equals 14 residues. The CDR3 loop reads CASRRTGGLHEQHF. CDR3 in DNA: TGTGCCAGCAGACGGACAGGGGGGCTCCACGAGCAGCACTTC.

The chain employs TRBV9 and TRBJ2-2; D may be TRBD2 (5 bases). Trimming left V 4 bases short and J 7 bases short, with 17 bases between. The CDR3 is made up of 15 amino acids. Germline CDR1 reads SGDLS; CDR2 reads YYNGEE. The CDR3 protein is CASSLAMDFGGELFF. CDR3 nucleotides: TGTGCCAGCAGCTTAGCGATGGATTTTGGCGGGGAGCTGTTTTTT. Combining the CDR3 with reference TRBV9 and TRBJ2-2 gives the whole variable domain DSGVTQTPKHLITATGQRVTLRCSPRSGDLSVYWYQQSLDQGLQFLIQYYNGEERAKGNILERFSAQQFPDLHSELNLSSLELGDSALYFCASSLAMDFGGELFFGEGSRLTVL.

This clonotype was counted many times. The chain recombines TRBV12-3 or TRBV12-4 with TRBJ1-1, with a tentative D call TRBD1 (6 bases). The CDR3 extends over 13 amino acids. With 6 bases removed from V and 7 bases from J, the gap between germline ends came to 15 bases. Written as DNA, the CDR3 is TGTGCCAGCAGGGGACACGGGAGGATTGAAGCTTTCTTT. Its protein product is CASRGHGRIEAFF.

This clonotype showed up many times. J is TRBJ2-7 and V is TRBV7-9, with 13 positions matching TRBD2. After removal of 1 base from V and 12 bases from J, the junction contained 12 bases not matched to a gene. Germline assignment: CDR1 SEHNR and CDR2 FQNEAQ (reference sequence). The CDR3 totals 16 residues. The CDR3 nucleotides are TGTGCCAGCAGCTTAGGAGGTACTAGCGGGGGGGAACGCACGTACTTC. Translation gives CASSLGGTSGGERTYF. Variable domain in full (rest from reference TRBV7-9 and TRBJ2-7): DTGVSQNPRHKITKRGQNVTFRCDPISEHNRLYWYRQTLGQGPEFLTYFQNEAQLEKSRLLSDRFSAERPKGSFSTLEIQRTEQGDSAMYLCASSLGGTSGGERTYFGPGTRLTVT.

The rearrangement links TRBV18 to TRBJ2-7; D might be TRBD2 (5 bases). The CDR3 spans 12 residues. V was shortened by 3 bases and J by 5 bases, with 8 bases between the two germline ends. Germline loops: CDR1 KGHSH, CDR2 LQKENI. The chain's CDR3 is CASSPRGNEQYF. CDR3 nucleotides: TGTGCCAGCTCACCTCGAGGGAACGAGCAGTACTTC.

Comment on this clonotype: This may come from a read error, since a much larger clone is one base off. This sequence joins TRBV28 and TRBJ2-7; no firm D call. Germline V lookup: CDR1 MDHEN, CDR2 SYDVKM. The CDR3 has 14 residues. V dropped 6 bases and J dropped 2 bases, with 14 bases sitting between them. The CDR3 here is CASSYVRDTYEQYF. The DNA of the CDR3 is TGTGCCAGCAGCTACGTCCGAGATACCTACGAGCAGTACTTC.

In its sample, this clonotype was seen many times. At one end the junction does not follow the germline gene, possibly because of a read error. The CDR3 sequence is CSVEDVQLLEGFF. The CDR3, as DNA: TGCAGCGTTGAAGACGTACAGCTCCTCGAAGGTTTCTTT. The chain employs TRBV29-1 and TRBJ1-1, with D unresolved. Germline V gene data show CDR1 as SQVTM and CDR2 as ANQGSEA. The CDR3 is made up of 13 amino acids.

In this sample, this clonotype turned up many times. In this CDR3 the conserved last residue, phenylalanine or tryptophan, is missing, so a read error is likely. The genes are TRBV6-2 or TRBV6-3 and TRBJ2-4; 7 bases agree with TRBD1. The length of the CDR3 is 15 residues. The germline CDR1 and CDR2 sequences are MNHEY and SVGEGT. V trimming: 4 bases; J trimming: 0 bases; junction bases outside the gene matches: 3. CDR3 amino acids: CASSLTGVAKNIQYL. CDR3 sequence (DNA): TGTGCCAGCAGTTTAACAGGGGTAGCCAAAAACATTCAGTACCTC.

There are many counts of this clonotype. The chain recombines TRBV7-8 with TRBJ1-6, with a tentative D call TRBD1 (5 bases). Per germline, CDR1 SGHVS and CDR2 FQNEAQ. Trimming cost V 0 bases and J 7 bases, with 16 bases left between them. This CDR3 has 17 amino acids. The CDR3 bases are TGTGCCAGCAGCTTAGCAATCGGGACTCAAGACAATTCACCCCTCCACTTT. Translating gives CASSLAIGTQDNSPLHF.

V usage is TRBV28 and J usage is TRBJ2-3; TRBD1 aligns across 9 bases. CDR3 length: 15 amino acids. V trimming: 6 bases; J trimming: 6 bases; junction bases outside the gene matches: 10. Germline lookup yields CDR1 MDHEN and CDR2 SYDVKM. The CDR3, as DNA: TGTGCCAGCAGCCGCCCTATGACAGGGGGGGATACGCAGTATTTT. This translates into CASSRPMTGGDTQYF.

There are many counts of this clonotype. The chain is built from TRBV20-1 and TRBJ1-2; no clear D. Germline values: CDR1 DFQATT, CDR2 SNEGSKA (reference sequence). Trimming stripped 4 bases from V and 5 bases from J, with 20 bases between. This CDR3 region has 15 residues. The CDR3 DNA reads TGCAGTGCTAAAAAAATCGGGGATATATTTTATGGCTACACCTTC. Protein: CSAKKIGDIFYGYTF.